This entry features one T cell receptor (beta chain) sequence. Because the CDR3's place on the DNA is in doubt, the DNA is left out and the CDR3 is given as listed by TCRdb. Sample-barcoded 5' priming and a J-beta primer mix drove a second PCR of roughly 7 to 11 cycles. Each CDR3 protein gets one entry after TCRdb re-called the 5' RACE reads with MiXCR. The sample has 700,000 to 850,000 distinct CDR3 sequences; roughly 40% are singletons. These data are taken from a study of blood T cells in healthy people across ages. The CDR3 spans 22 residues, counting both ends. Germline loops: CDR1 MNHEY, CDR2 SVGEGT.

The receptor comes from a man between 18 and 29 years old in good health. The V call is TRBV6-2 or TRBV6-3, the J call TRBJ2-1; the D call of TRBD1 is as the table states it, not checked on the DNA. The sequenced material came from blood. The CDR3 loop is CASRRQANYGYTFGSGTNEQFF.